This TCR beta chain originates from a study of blood T cell repertoires in COVID-19. Background on the study: Italy, Spain and the United States were the sources of the convalescent and acute COVID-19 samples. From T cells, B-cell-depleted T cells, or PBMCs came the material, which was cDNA or gDNA.

Libraries were prepared by immunoSEQ multiplex PCR; TCRdb keeps only in-frame clonotypes and omits some of them. The repertoire consists of about 75,000 clones, with 80% to 90% occurring once and the leading ten covering about 22%. This CDR3 has 15 residues. Trimming pared 8 bases from V and 0 bases from J, leaving 16 bases between. The germline V gene has CDR1 LGHNA and CDR2 YNFKEQ. The clonotype comes from a woman between 50 and 59 years old with acute or convalescent COVID-19. This chain uses TRBV4-2 with TRBJ2-5, with D possibly being TRBD2 (6 bases). The sequenced sample was peripheral blood. CDR3 sequence (DNA): TGTGCCAGCCCTGCCGCGTGGGACTACCAAGAGACCCAGTACTTC. Protein product: CASPAAWDYQETQYF.